These 18 T cell receptor beta chains were all obtained from the same sample, sequenced in a study of OX40 agonist ivuxolimab in advanced cancers. Clones were read by immunoSEQ multiplex PCR, and TCRdb kept only the in-frame ones, dropping some. The data contain some 28,000 clones, approximately 80% of them singletons. Sample: CD4+ or CD8+ T cells sorted from blood, taken in a trial of the OX40 agonist ivuxolimab. Every receptor here comes from an adult with an advanced solid tumor such as melanoma, head and neck, liver or kidney cancer.

In its sample, this clone was seen a few times. The chain is built from TRBV27 and TRBJ1-5; D is perhaps TRBD1 (5 bases). The germline V and J ends were trimmed by 7 bases and 2 bases, with 18 bases remaining between them. The germline V gene encodes CDR1 MNHEY and CDR2 SMNVEV (reference sequence). The CDR3 consists of 16 residues. As DNA, the CDR3 is TGTGCCAGCAACCTACAGGTCCCACAGGGCAATCAGCCCCAGCATTTT. Translated, it gives CASNLQVPQGNQPQHF.

This chain connects TRBV10-1 to TRBJ1-1, with 9 positions matching TRBD1. After removal of 7 bases from V and 9 bases from J, the junction contained 9 bases not matched to a gene. CDR3 size: 13 residues. CDR1 is WNHNN, CDR2 SYGVQD, per germline (reference sequence). CDR3 sequence reads: CASTDTGTGKAFF. In DNA form, the CDR3 reads TGCGCCAGCACCGATACCGGGACAGGGAAAGCTTTCTTT.

The chain recombines TRBV25-1 with TRBJ1-2; possible D gene TRBD1, 6 bases. The CDR3 covers 15 residues. Germline V gene sequence: CDR1 MGHDK, CDR2 SYGVNS. V was cut by 4 bases and J by 4 bases, with 16 bases left in between. The CDR3 protein is CASSGPSDRTYGYTF. In DNA, the CDR3 is TGTGCCAGCAGTGGCCCCTCAGACAGGACCTATGGCTACACCTTC.

V and J are TRBV5-1 and TRBJ1-2; D unclear. The CDR3 loop spans 15 amino acids. The V and J ends lost 4 bases and 4 bases respectively, with 17 bases between them. Per the germline V gene, CDR1 is SGHRS and CDR2 is YFSETQ. The CDR3 DNA reads as TGCGCCAGCAGCCCCAACACCGCCGTCCCCTATGGCTACACCTTC. It encodes CASSPNTAVPYGYTF.

This chain uses TRBV6-1 with TRBJ2-7; D may be TRBD1 or TRBD2 (5 bases each). The CDR3 covers 13 residues. Germline CDR1 reads MNHNS; CDR2 reads SASEGT. Trimming left V 8 bases short and J 3 bases short, with 14 bases between. The CDR3 nucleotides read TGTGCCAGCGAGGGCGACAGCCGCTACGAGCAGTACTTC. It codes for CASEGDSRYEQYF.

In its sample, this clone was seen a few times. The V gene is TRBV23-1, the J gene TRBJ2-5; 8 positions agree with TRBD1. TRBV23-1 carries the ORF label, with uncertain function. Trimming took 2 bases from V and 1 from J; bases not matched to a gene: 6. This CDR3 is 16 amino acids long. For the CDR3, the DNA is TGCGCCAGCAGTCAAGCAACCCAGGGGGCCCAAGAGACCCAGTACTTC. This sequence encodes CASSQATQGAQETQYF.

The rearrangement links TRBV6-5 to TRBJ1-2; D perhaps matches TRBD1 (5 bases). Trimming took 8 bases from V and 4 from J, leaving 8 bases between them. Germline assignment: CDR1 MNHEY and CDR2 SVGAGI. The CDR3 loop spans 11 amino acids. CDR3: CASGGGYGYTF. The CDR3 DNA is TGTGCCAGCGGGGGGGGCTATGGCTACACCTTC.

This clone came up a few times. This sequence joins TRBV29-1 and TRBJ2-3; perhaps TRBD1 as D (7 bases). CDR1 and CDR2 from the germline V gene are SQVTM and ANQGSEA. The CDR3 has 16 residues. The ends were cut back, 3 bases at V and 1 base at J, with 17 bases in the middle. CDR3 loop: CSVDQGGLTGTDTQYF. CDR3 DNA sequence: TGCAGCGTTGACCAGGGGGGACTCACAGGCACAGATACGCAGTATTTT.

For the CDR3, the DNA is TGTGCCAGCAGATCTCGAGCGGGGGACTCCTACAATGAGCAGTTCTTC. This codes for CASRSRAGDSYNEQFF. The chain has TRBV6-6 and TRBJ2-1; TRBD2 matches at 8 bases. The trim removed 6 bases at V and 0 bases at J, leaving 7 bases unmatched. This CDR3 contains 16 residues. CDR1 and CDR2 (germline): MNHNY, SVGAGI (reference sequence).

The table lists this clone with a count of one. V gene TRBV27 combines with J gene TRBJ1-2; D may be TRBD1 (5 bases). CDR3 length: 15 amino acids. Trimming removed 3 bases from V and 4 bases from J, with 15 bases in between. The germline gives CDR1 MNHEY, CDR2 SMNVEV (reference sequence). This CDR3 reads CASSFLTGVFYGYTF. For the CDR3, the DNA is TGTGCCAGCAGTTTCCTTACAGGAGTCTTCTATGGCTACACCTTC.

This clone was picked up one time. The chain carries TRBV30 and TRBJ1-5, with 8 bases identical to TRBD1. The germline gives CDR1 GTSNPN, CDR2 SVGIG (reference sequence). The CDR3 is 14 residues long. The CDR3 loop reads CALRATGVNQPQHF. CDR3 coding DNA: TGTGCTTTGCGAGCGACAGGGGTGAACCAGCCCCAGCATTTT. Combining the CDR3 with reference TRBV30 and TRBJ1-5 gives the whole variable domain SQTIHQWPATLVQPVGSPLSLECTVEGTSNPNLYWYRQAAGRGLQLLFYSVGIGQISSEVPQNLSASRPQDRQFILSSKKLLLSDSGFYLCALRATGVNQPQHFGDGTRLSIL.

The chain's CDR3 is CASSFMNGWNTEAFF. The CDR3 DNA reads as TGTGCCAGCAGTTTTATGAACGGTTGGAACACTGAAGCTTTCTTT. The chain has TRBV27 and TRBJ1-1; D uncertain. V was cut by 3 bases and J by 1 base, with 12 bases left in between. The CDR3 runs 15 residues. Germline-derived CDR1 and CDR2 are MNHEY and SMNVEV (reference sequence).

V and J are TRBV4-1 and TRBJ2-7; 7 bases fit TRBD1. The CDR3 loop spans 14 amino acids. From germline, CDR1 is MGHRA and CDR2 YSYEKL. V lost 5 bases, J lost 2 bases, and 6 bases stayed unmatched. The CDR3 DNA is TGCGCCAGCAGCAAGGAACAGGGGACCTACGAGCAGTACTTC. Protein: CASSKEQGTYEQYF.

This sequence joins TRBV11-2 and TRBJ1-1; a possible D gene is TRBD1 (5 bases). Per germline, CDR1 SGHAT and CDR2 FQNNGV. The CDR3 runs 13 residues. V lost 3 bases and J lost 6, with 11 bases in between. CDR3: CASSLLGVPEAFF. CDR3 bases: TGTGCCAGCAGCTTGCTAGGGGTGCCTGAAGCTTTCTTT.

This clone occurred once. This chain links TRBV5-1 with TRBJ1-3; D perhaps matches TRBD1 (5 bases). In germline, CDR1 is SGHRS, CDR2 YFSETQ. Between the trimmed V and J ends, which lost 0 bases and 4 bases, there was a span of 8 bases. The CDR3 covers 14 residues. The CDR3 sequence: CASSLVGRGNTIYF. CDR3 bases: TGCGCCAGCAGCTTGGTGGGGCGAGGAAACACCATATATTTT.

The J gene is TRBJ2-2, the V gene TRBV9; D ambiguous. Trimming pared 0 bases from V and 0 bases from J, leaving 9 bases between. The CDR3 contains 16 residues. The V gene's germline CDR1 is SGDLS and CDR2 YYNGEE. The CDR3 DNA follows: TGTGCCAGCAGCGTAGCTTCGGGTACGAACACCGGGGAGCTGTTTTTT. Its protein is CASSVASGTNTGELFF.

This chain joins TRBV7-7 and TRBJ2-5; TRBD1 might be the D (5 bases). Per germline, CDR1 SSHAT and CDR2 FNYEAQ (reference sequence). V lost 0 bases to trimming and J lost 4 bases, with 12 bases between them. The CDR3 is 15 residues long. The CDR3 here is CASSLAHSGAETQYF. The CDR3 region has the DNA TGTGCCAGCAGCTTAGCGCACTCTGGGGCAGAGACCCAGTACTTC.

This chain links TRBV4-1 with TRBJ1-2, with D perhaps matching TRBD1 (5 bases). The germline V gene encodes CDR1 MGHRA and CDR2 YSYEKL. Trimming pared 0 bases from V and 4 bases from J, leaving 12 bases between. The CDR3 loop spans 15 amino acids. The CDR3 sequence is CASSQEPTVPYGYTF. DNA for the CDR3: TGCGCCAGCAGCCAAGAGCCGACAGTACCCTATGGCTACACCTTC.